This is a list of T cell receptor beta chains from one sample in a study of Ad26.COV2.S vaccination and SARS-CoV-2 variants. Using immunoSEQ multiplex PCR, the repertoire was profiled, and TCRdb retains in-frame clones only, with some absent. The sample lists about 370,000 clones; about nine tenths were seen once. Here the sequenced sample was peripheral blood, taken in a trial of Ad26.COV2.S vaccine versus placebo. Receptors originate from a person aged 18-60 years who received the Ad26.COV2.S COVID-19 vaccine or a placebo. Both conserved end residues are part of each CDR3. D genes are given only for firm matches. Clone size is stated in some rows and not others, as once, few, many or a class when expanded.

clone_size,d_call,v_call,j_call,cdr3_aa,cdr3_nt
once,-,TRBV7-2,TRBJ1-5,CASSVDTASNQPQHF,TGTGCCAGCAGCGTAGATACAGCTAGCAATCAGCCCCAGCATTTT
-,-,TRBV5-6,TRBJ2-7,CASSLDGSGDYGGSF,TGTGCCAGCAGCTTGGATGGGTCAGGGGATTACGGGGGGTCCTTC
-,-,TRBV29-1,TRBJ1-1,CSVVPYRDPPGYTEAFF,TGCAGCGTTGTTCCCTACAGGGACCCCCCGGGGTACACTGAAGCTTTCTTT
-,-,TRBV2,TRBJ2-1,CASRTDQKNEQFF,TGTGCCAGCAGAACCGACCAGAAGAATGAGCAGTTCTTC
-,TRBD2,TRBV5-1,TRBJ2-3,CASRNLPGLAGNTDTQYF,TGCGCCAGCAGGAACCTGCCGGGACTAGCGGGAAACACAGATACGCAGTATTTT
-,-,TRBV19,TRBJ2-2,CASSIPVSAGELFF,TGTGCCAGTAGTATCCCGGTATCGGCCGGGGAGCTGTTTTTT
-,TRBD2,TRBV10-3,TRBJ2-3,CAIHQTGTSGGRRTDTQYF,TGTGCCATTCATCAAACCGGGACTAGCGGGGGGCGCCGCACAGATACGCAGTATTTT
-,TRBD1,TRBV6-5,TRBJ1-2,CASSYSNQGAFYGYTF,TGTGCCAGCAGTTACTCGAATCAGGGGGCGTTCTATGGCTACACCTTC
-,-,TRBV5-1,TRBJ2-3,CASSGMTQYF,TGCGCCAGCAGCGGGATGACGCAGTATTTT
once,-,TRBV18,TRBJ1-1,CASSPSQEGNTEAFF,TGTGCCAGCTCACCCTCTCAGGAAGGGAACACTGAAGCTTTCTTT
-,-,TRBV27,TRBJ1-1,CASRPGGGNTEAFF,TGTGCCAGCAGACCGGGCGGGGGAAACACTGAAGCTTTCTTT
-,-,TRBV5-4,TRBJ2-2,CASSPDAGPRTGELFF,TGTGCCAGCAGCCCCGACGCGGGACCGAGGACCGGGGAGCTGTTTTTT
-,-,TRBV20-1,TRBJ2-5,CSASQETQYF,TGCAGTGCTAGCCAAGAGACCCAGTACTTC
-,TRBD2,TRBV2,TRBJ2-7,CAEGLAGGYEQYF,TGTGCCGAAGGACTAGCGGGTGGTTACGAGCAGTACTTC
-,-,TRBV5-5,TRBJ1-1,CASSLRDRVNTEAFF,TGTGCCAGCAGCTTGAGGGATAGGGTGAACACTGAAGCTTTCTTT
once,TRBD1,TRBV6-2/TRBV6-3,TRBJ2-7,CASSFTGDPLEQYF,TGTGCCAGCAGTTTTACAGGGGACCCCCTCGAGCAGTACTTC
-,-,TRBV15,TRBJ2-5,CATSRDQYQETQYF,TGTGCCACCAGCAGAGACCAGTACCAAGAGACCCAGTACTTC
once,-,TRBV28,TRBJ1-1,CASSSGRNQAFF,TGTGCCAGCAGTTCTGGACGTAACCAAGCTTTCTTT
medium-sized,TRBD1,TRBV19,TRBJ1-5,CASKDRGSNQPQHF,TGTGCCAGTAAAGACAGGGGGAGCAATCAGCCCCAGCATTTT
-,-,TRBV6-5,TRBJ2-2,CASSCQGAAGELFF,TGTGCCAGCAGTTGCCAAGGGGCGGCCGGGGAGCTGTTTTTT
-,-,TRBV27,TRBJ2-7,CASSFLQGRYEQYF,TGTGCCAGCAGTTTCCTACAGGGCAGGTACGAGCAGTACTTC
-,TRBD1,TRBV27,TRBJ2-7,CASSLRVTGGIDEQYF,TGTGCCAGCAGTTTAAGGGTGACAGGGGGAATCGACGAGCAGTACTTC
-,-,TRBV6-1,TRBJ1-2,CASSEDFPGGYTF,TGTGCCAGCAGTGAAGACTTCCCGGGAGGCTACACCTTC
-,-,TRBV6-5,TRBJ1-1,CASSSPDRNTEAFF,TGTGCCAGCAGTTCCCCGGACCGAAACACTGAAGCTTTCTTT
-,TRBD2,TRBV4-1,TRBJ2-2,CASSHSGGASSGELFF,TGCGCCAGCAGCCATAGCGGGGGGGCCTCCTCCGGGGAGCTGTTTTTT
-,TRBD1,TRBV11-2,TRBJ1-1,CASSPQGSANTEAFF,TGTGCCAGCAGCCCACAGGGGTCGGCGAACACTGAAGCTTTCTTT
-,-,TRBV3-1/TRBV3-2,TRBJ2-5,CASSQPQRIETQYF,TGTGCCAGCAGCCAACCCCAAAGAATCGAGACCCAGTACTTC
once,-,TRBV6-5,TRBJ2-7,CASTEVWSYEQYF,TGTGCCAGCACCGAGGTATGGTCCTACGAGCAGTACTTC
-,TRBD2,TRBV14,TRBJ2-5,CASSLLAGGGETQYF,TGTGCCAGCAGCCTCTTAGCGGGGGGCGGAGAGACCCAGTACTTC
-,-,TRBV18,TRBJ1-2,CASSPGEDYGYTF,TGTGCCAGCTCACCAGGGGAAGACTATGGCTACACCTTC
-,TRBD2,TRBV3-1/TRBV3-2,TRBJ2-3,CASSLAGGLTDTQYF,TGTGCCAGCAGCCTAGCGGGGGGGCTGACAGATACGCAGTATTTT
few,-,TRBV2,TRBJ1-1,CASSEPEGLGRTEAFF,TGTGCCAGCAGTGAACCCGAGGGGTTAGGACGGACTGAAGCTTTCTTT
-,-,TRBV11-2,TRBJ1-6,CASSPGAWGNSPLHF,TGTGCCAGCAGCCCGGGGGCCTGGGGAAATTCACCCCTCCACTTT
-,TRBD1,TRBV3-1/TRBV3-2,TRBJ1-2,CASSLQGFTYGYTF,TGTGCCAGCAGCCTACAGGGGTTCACCTATGGCTACACCTTC
-,TRBD2,TRBV6-2/TRBV6-3,TRBJ2-7,CASSYSSSGGTYEQYF,TGTGCCAGCAGTTACTCTTCGAGCGGGGGGACCTACGAGCAGTACTTC